Listed here are 6 T cell receptor beta chains from one sample, sequenced in a study of blood T cell repertoires in COVID-19 (dated by TCRdb to the early 2020s). Library preparation used the immunoSEQ multiplex PCR assay. The clones in this table, taken by TCRdb from immuneACCESS, are in-frame only. Not every clone is retained; where verified, under half of the shortfall comes from an unresolved V gene, and the cause of the rest is unknown. The sample yields some 350,000 clones; 80% to 90% were counted once. The leading ten clones occupy less than 5.5% of the sample. Sequencing input: PBMCs or T cells enriched from blood (not recorded which). The receptors come from a man aged 30 to 45 who had recovered from COVID-19.

V gene TRBV6-5 combines with J gene TRBJ2-1, with D perhaps TRBD2 (6 bases). Germline V gives CDR1 MNHEY, CDR2 SVGAGI. Trimming left V 2 bases short and J 5 bases short, with 10 bases between. The CDR3 loop spans 14 amino acids. CDR3 in amino acids: CASSYTLAHNEQFF. DNA for the CDR3: TGTGCCAGCAGTTACACACTAGCCCACAATGAGCAGTTCTTC.

V and J are TRBV30 and TRBJ1-2, with 11 bases fitting TRBD1. After removal of 0 bases from V and 4 bases from J, the junction contained 10 bases not matched to a gene. The CDR3 totals 17 residues. CDR1 GTSNPN and CDR2 SVGIG come from the germline V gene (reference sequence). The CDR3 nucleotides are TGTGCCTGGAGTGTACTGGGGAGAGGACAGGGGGCCTATGGCTACACCTTC. It is translated as CAWSVLGRGQGAYGYTF.

This sequence joins TRBV4-2 and TRBJ2-2; D gene unclear. Germline V gene data show CDR1 as LGHNA and CDR2 as YNFKEQ. The CDR3 runs to 15 residues. The ends were cut back, 0 bases at V and 7 bases at J, with 12 bases in the middle. CDR3 region: CASSQDWQYVGELFF. CDR3 sequence (DNA): TGTGCCAGCAGCCAAGATTGGCAGTATGTCGGGGAGCTGTTTTTT.

This clone appeared once. The V call is TRBV5-4, the J call TRBJ2-1; no clear D. This CDR3 contains 14 residues. V was trimmed by 4 bases and J by 0 bases, leaving 8 bases between them. Germline V gene lookup returns CDR1 SGHNT and CDR2 YYREEE (reference sequence). The CDR3 sequence is CASSGQASYNEQFF. The CDR3 nucleotides read TGTGCCAGCAGCGGTCAGGCCTCCTACAATGAGCAGTTCTTC.

The V and J genes are TRBV18 and TRBJ2-3; weak D call: TRBD1 (6 bases). Trimming took off 2 bases at V and 2 bases at J, with 17 bases between the two ends. Germline V gene lookup returns CDR1 KGHSH and CDR2 LQKENI. The CDR3 runs 17 residues. The CDR3 loop reads CASSPKARDINTDTQYF. CDR3 nucleotide sequence: TGTGCCAGCTCACCAAAAGCACGGGACATCAACACAGATACGCAGTATTTT.

The chain has TRBV2 and TRBJ2-2; D may be TRBD2 (5 bases). In germline, CDR1 is SNHLY, CDR2 FYNNEI. The CDR3 totals 15 residues. V lost 2 bases, J lost 6 bases, and 13 bases lay in between. The CDR3 bases are TGTGCCAGCAGTGAACGGCTAGCTGATCCCGGGGAGCTGTTTTTT. Translating it yields CASSERLADPGELFF.